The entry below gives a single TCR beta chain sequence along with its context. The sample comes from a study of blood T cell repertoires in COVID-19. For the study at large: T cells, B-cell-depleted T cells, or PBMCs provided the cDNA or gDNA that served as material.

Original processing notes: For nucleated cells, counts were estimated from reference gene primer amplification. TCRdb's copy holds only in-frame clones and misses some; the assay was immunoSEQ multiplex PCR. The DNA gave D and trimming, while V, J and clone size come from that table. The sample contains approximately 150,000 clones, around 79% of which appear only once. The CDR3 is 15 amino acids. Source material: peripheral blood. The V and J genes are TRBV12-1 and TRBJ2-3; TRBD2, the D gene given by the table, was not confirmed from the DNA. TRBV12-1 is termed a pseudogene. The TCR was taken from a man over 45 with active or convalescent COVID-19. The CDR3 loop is CASSSPGLLRGTQYF. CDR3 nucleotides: TGTGCCAGCAGCTCGCCGGGACTCCTGAGAGGTACGCAGTATTTT.